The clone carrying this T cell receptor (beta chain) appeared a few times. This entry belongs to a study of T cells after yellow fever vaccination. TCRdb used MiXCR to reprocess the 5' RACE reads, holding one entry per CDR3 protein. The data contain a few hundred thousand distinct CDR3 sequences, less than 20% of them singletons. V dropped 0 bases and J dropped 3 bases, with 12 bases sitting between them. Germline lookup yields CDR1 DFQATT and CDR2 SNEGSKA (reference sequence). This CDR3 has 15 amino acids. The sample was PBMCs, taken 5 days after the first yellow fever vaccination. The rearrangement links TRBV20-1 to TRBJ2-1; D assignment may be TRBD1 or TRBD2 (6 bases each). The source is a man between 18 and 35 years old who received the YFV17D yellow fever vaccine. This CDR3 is CSARDVGGDYNEQFF. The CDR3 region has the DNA TGCAGTGCTAGAGATGTGGGGGGCGACTACAATGAGCAGTTCTTC.